The present entry profiles one T cell receptor beta chain with its context. The repertoire was sequenced with immunoSEQ multiplex PCR; TCRdb's copy has only in-frame clones and lacks some. In the table there are about 150,000 clones, around 90% of which are singletons. This entry comes from a study of T cell responses to AZD1222 COVID-19 vaccine. Trimming removed 4 bases at V and 3 bases at J, with 3 bases between. The CDR3 runs to 11 residues. The germline V gene has CDR1 SEHNR and CDR2 FQNEAQ (reference sequence). The sample in question was peripheral blood, obtained 28 days after the second dose of the MenACWY control vaccine. The rearrangement links TRBV7-9 to TRBJ2-5, with D uncertain. The TCR was taken from an adult who received the MenACWY meningococcal vaccine as a control. CDR3 in amino acids: CASSSEETQYF. CDR3 sequence (DNA): TGTGCCAGCAGCTCTGAAGAGACCCAGTACTTC.